Below, one T cell receptor beta chain is given with its context. Its matching antigen is unknown. This sample was taken from a study of blood T cells in healthy people across ages. Regarding the study as a whole: When one million T cells were used, diversity estimates were thought to be underestimates.

Per germline, CDR1 MNHNS and CDR2 SASEGT. The CDR3 consists of 18 residues. J was trimmed by 0 bases and V by 7 bases; bases with no gene match: 15. Primers used in a second PCR of about 7 to 12 cycles were a sample-barcoded 5' primer and a J-beta primer mix. TCRdb recomputed calls from the 5' RACE reads with MiXCR, one row per CDR3 protein. The table has 1.6 million or so distinct CDR3 sequences, approximately 32% seen once. The chain is built from TRBV6-1 and TRBJ2-3, with TRBD2 matching 8 bases. The sequence derives from a woman between 25 and 40 years old in good health. Input material: blood. This chain's CDR3 is CASIPGVQLAASTDTQYF. CDR3 nucleotides: TGTGCCAGCATCCCCGGGGTCCAACTAGCGGCTAGCACAGATACGCAGTATTTT.